Presented here are 5 T cell receptor beta chains from one specimen sequenced in a study of cytomegalovirus exposure and HLA in healthy donors. Here immunoSEQ multiplex PCR was the method, and the copy in TCRdb shows in-frame clones only, minus some. The table shows 130,000 or so clones, with roughly 89% occurring only once. Sequencing was performed on PBMCs. These receptor sequences come from a woman between 18 and 29 years old in good health and CMV-seronegative.

The V gene is TRBV18, the J gene TRBJ1-2; D is possibly TRBD1 (5 bases). This CDR3 is built from 14 residues. Trimming left V 1 base short and J 6 bases short, with 12 bases between. Germline V gene data show CDR1 as KGHSH and CDR2 as LQKENI. The CDR3 DNA reads as TGTGCCAGCTCACCACTCGGGGGGGGTAATGGCTACACCTTC. Amino acid sequence: CASSPLGGGNGYTF.

This chain uses TRBV7-9 with TRBJ2-5; 7 bases fit TRBD1. The CDR3 consists of 15 residues. Germline CDR1 and CDR2: SEHNR and FQNEAQ (reference sequence). V trimming: 5 bases; J trimming: 2 bases; junction bases outside the gene matches: 8. This CDR3 reads CASSRFGTEQETQYF. The CDR3 nucleotides are TGTGCCAGCAGCCGTTTCGGGACAGAGCAAGAGACCCAGTACTTC.

The chain carries TRBV7-8 and TRBJ1-6, with unresolved D. The CDR3 has 13 residues. Trimming took off 5 bases at V and 9 bases at J, with 11 bases between the two ends. Germline CDR1 SGHVS, CDR2 FQNEAQ. The CDR3 protein is CASSPGDLSPLHF. In nucleotides, the CDR3 is TGTGCCAGCAGCCCGGGAGATCTTTCACCCCTCCACTTT. Variable domain in full (rest from reference TRBV7-8 and TRBJ1-6): GAGVSQSPRYKVAKRGQDVALRCDPISGHVSLFWYQQALGQGPEFLTYFQNEAQLDKSGLPSDRFFAERPEGSVSTLKIQRTQQEDSAVYLCASSPGDLSPLHFGNGTRLTVT.

The rearrangement links TRBV4-1 to TRBJ2-6; possibly TRBD1 for D (5 bases). The CDR3 is 16 amino acids. The germline V gene has CDR1 MGHRA and CDR2 YSYEKL. Between the trimmed V and J ends, which lost 2 bases and 2 bases, there was a span of 10 bases. The CDR3 bases are TGCGCCAGCAGCCAACAACAGGTCACTGGGGCCAACGTCCTGACTTTC. This codes for CASSQQQVTGANVLTF.

The chain employs TRBV6-9 and TRBJ1-1, with D perhaps matching TRBD1 (6 bases). Per germline, CDR1 MNHGY and CDR2 SVAAGI. The CDR3 spans 18 residues. V lost 7 bases, J lost 2 bases, and 26 bases lay in between. The DNA for the CDR3 is TGTGCCAGCACGGTCACCGGGACACCCATGAAAAGAAACACTGAAGCTTTCTTT. This gives the protein CASTVTGTPMKRNTEAFF.